This paragraph reports one T cell receptor (beta chain). This CDR3 region has 12 residues. Between the trimmed V and J ends, which lost 1 base and 4 bases, there was a span of 6 bases. Germline V gene data show CDR1 as GTSNPN and CDR2 as SVGIG (reference sequence). Treatment specified: oral pan-JAK inhibitor, 5-10 mg twice daily. A FACSAria was used to sort CD4+ and CD8+ T cells. These cells came from PBMCs. Once RNA had been extracted, it was reverse transcribed into cDNA to act as the sequencing template. Profiled with immunoSEQ multiplex PCR; TCRdb holds only in-frame clones, not every one. The sample consists of 250,000 to 350,000 clones, 60% of them appearing once. These data are taken from a study of CD8+ T cells in alopecia areata.

The source was CD4+ T cells sorted from blood, collected at approximately week 52, from a patient treated with tofacitinib. This receptor was identified in a human donor with alopecia areata. The chain combines TRBV30 with TRBJ2-3; D is ambiguous. The CDR3 DNA reads TGTGCCTGGAGTGCTAGGGCAGATACGCAGTATTTT. As protein: CAWSARADTQYF.